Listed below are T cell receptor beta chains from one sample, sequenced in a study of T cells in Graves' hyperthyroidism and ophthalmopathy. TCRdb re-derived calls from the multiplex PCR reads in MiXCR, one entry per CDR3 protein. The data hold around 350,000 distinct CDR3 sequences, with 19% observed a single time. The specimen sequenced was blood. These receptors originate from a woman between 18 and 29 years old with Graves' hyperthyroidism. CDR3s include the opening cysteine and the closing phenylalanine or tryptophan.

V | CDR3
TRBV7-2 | CASSLGPSTNYGYTF
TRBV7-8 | CASTRNPRGRETQYF
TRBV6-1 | CASSPLGTGGYEQYF
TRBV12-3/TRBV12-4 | CASSPYPGRNYGYTF
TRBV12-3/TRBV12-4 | CASSLTGINQPQHF
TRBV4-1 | CASSQATGTEQYF
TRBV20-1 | CSATVQETQYF
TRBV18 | CASSLQWSGGGQPSIETQYF
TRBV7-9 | CASSLLRGTAYEQYF
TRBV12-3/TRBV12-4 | CASSLARVNQPQHF
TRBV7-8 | CASSYIQGAIEAFF
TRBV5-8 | CASGQIYSNQPQHF
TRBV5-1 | CASRSGETEAFF
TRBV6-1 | CASSSPRQGGQETQYF
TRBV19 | CASSIGAGGDFF
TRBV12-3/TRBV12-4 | CASSSAGEGSYEQYF
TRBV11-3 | CASSLGRGDTKNIQYF
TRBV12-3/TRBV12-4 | CASSFGRADENTEAFF
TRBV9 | CASSTLAGPYNEQFF
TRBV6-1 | CASSEWQRNSYEQYF
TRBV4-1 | CASSFPGQRNGYTF
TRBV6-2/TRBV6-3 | CASSYSLIRGELFF
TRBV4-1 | CASSHGWGPTNEKLFF
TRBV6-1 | CASSETGSYNSPLHF
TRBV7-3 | CASSLMGLGETQYF
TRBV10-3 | CAISLRTGFQETQYF
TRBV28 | CASSLQGIEETQYF
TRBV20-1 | CSGRKGSEAFF
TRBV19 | CASSRKGRIWGNTIYF
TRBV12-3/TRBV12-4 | CASSYKAGYGYTF
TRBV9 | CASSVGGQGRSYEQYF
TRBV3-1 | CASSSQRPGTFF
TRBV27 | CASSPRPPGQGSYGYTF